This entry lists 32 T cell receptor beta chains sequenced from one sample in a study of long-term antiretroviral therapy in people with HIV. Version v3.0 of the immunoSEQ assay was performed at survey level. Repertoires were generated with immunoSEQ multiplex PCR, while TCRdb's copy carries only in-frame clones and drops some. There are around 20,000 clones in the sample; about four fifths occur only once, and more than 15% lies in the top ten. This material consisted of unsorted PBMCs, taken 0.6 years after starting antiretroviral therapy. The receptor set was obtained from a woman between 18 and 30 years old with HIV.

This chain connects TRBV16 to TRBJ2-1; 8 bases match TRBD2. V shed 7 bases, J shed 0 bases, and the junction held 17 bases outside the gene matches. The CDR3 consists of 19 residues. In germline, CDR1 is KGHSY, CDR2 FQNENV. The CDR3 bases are TGTGCCAGCAAGCCAAACAGGGCTAGCGGGCTGGTCTCCTACAATGAGCAGTTCTTC. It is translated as CASKPNRASGLVSYNEQFF.

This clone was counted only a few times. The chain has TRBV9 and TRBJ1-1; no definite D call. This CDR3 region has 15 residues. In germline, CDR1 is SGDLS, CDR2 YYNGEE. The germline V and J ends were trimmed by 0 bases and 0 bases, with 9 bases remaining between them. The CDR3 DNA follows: TGTGCCAGCAGCGTAGATCCAGACCTGAACACTGAAGCTTTCTTT. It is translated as CASSVDPDLNTEAFF.

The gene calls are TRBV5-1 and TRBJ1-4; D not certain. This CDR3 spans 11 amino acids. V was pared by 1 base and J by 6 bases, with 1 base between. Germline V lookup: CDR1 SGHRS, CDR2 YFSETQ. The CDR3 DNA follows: TGCGCCAGCAGCTTGTATGAAAAACTGTTTTTT. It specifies CASSLYEKLFF.

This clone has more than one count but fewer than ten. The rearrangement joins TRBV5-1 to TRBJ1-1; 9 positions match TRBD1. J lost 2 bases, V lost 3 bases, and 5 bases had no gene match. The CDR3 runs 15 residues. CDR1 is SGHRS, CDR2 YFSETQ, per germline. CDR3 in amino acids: CASSSRQGVNTEAFF. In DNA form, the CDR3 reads TGCGCCAGCAGCTCTAGACAGGGGGTTAACACTGAAGCTTTCTTT. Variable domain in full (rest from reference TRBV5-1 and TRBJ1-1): KAGVTQTPRYLIKTRGQQVTLSCSPISGHRSVSWYQQTPGQGLQFLFEYFSETQRNKGNFPGRFSGRQFSNSRSEMNVSTLELGDSALYLCASSSRQGVNTEAFFGQGTRLTVV.

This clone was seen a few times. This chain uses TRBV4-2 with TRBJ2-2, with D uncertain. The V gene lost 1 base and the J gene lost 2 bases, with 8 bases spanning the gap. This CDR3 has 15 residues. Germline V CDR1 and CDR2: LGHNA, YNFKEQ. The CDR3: CASSQVIGNTGELFF. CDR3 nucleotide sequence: TGTGCCAGCAGCCAAGTGATTGGCAACACCGGGGAGCTGTTTTTT.

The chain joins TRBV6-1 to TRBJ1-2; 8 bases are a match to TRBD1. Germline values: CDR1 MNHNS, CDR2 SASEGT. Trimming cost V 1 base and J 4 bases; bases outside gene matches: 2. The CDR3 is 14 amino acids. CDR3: CASSEGQGSYGYTF. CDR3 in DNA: TGTGCCAGCAGTGAAGGACAGGGGAGCTATGGCTACACCTTC.

The CDR3 DNA follows: TGTGCCAGCAGTGCCCAAACAGGGGGGAACACTGAAGCTTTCTTT. Translating gives CASSAQTGGNTEAFF. The chain carries TRBV2 and TRBJ1-1, with TRBD1 matching 8 bases. Germline CDR1 SNHLY, CDR2 FYNNEI. With 4 bases clipped from V and 1 base from J, the junction kept 5 bases outside the gene matches. The CDR3 has 15 residues.

CDR3: CASSDTGTNEKLFF. The CDR3, as DNA: TGTGCCAGCAGTGATACCGGGACTAATGAAAAACTGTTTTTT. The chain links TRBV6-1 to TRBJ1-4; D remains unclear. Trimming removed 3 bases at V and 2 bases at J, with 7 bases between. The CDR3 has 14 residues. Germline V gene data show CDR1 as MNHNS and CDR2 as SASEGT.

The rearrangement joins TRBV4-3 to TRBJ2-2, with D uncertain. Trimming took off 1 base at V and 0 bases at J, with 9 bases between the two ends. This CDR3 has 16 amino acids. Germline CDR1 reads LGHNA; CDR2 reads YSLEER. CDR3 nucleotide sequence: TGCGCCAGCAGCCAAGTAGTCCTAGCGAACACCGGGGAGCTGTTTTTT. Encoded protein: CASSQVVLANTGELFF.

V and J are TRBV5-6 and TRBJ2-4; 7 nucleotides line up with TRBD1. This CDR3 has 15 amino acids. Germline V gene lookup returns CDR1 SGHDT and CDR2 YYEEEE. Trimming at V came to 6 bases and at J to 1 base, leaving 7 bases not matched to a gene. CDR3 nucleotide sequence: TGTGCCAGCAAATTACAGGGGTTTGCCAAAAACATTCAGTACTTC. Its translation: CASKLQGFAKNIQYF.

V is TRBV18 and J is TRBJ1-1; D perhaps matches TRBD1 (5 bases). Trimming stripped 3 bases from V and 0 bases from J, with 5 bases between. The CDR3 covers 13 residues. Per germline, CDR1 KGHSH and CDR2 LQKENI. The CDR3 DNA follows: TGTGCCAGCTCACCGACAGTGAACACTGAAGCTTTCTTT. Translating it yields CASSPTVNTEAFF.

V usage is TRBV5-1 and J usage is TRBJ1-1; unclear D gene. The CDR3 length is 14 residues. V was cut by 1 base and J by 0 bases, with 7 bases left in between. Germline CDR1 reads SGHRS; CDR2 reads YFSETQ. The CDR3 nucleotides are TGCGCCAGCAGCTTGTGGAGAATGAACACTGAAGCTTTCTTT. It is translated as CASSLWRMNTEAFF.

In DNA, the CDR3 is TGCAGCGTTGAGCGGCGGGAGCGGGGAGATACGCAGTATTTT. The encoded protein is CSVERRERGDTQYF. The genes are TRBV29-1 and TRBJ2-3; 7 positions match TRBD2. V gave up 3 bases and J gave up 5 bases; unmatched junction bases: 8. CDR1 and CDR2 from the germline V gene are SQVTM and ANQGSEA. This CDR3 has 14 amino acids.

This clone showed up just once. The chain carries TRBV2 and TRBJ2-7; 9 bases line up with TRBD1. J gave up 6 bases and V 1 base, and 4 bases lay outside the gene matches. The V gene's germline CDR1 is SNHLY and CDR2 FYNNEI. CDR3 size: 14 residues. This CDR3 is CASSEGQGESEQYF. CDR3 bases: TGTGCCAGCAGTGAAGGACAGGGGGAGAGCGAGCAGTACTTC.

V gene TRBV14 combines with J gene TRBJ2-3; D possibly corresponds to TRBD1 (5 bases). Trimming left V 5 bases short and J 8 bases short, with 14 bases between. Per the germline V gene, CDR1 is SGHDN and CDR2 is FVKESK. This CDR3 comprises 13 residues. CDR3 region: CASSTGHQATQYF. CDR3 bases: TGTGCCAGCAGCACTGGACACCAGGCTACGCAGTATTTT.

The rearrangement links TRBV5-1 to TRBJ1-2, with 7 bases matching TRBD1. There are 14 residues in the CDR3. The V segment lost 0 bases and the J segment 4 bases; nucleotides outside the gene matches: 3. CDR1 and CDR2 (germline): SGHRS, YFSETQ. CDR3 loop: CASSLEGAAYGYTF. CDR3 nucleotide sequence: TGCGCCAGCAGCTTGGAGGGGGCCGCCTATGGCTACACCTTC.

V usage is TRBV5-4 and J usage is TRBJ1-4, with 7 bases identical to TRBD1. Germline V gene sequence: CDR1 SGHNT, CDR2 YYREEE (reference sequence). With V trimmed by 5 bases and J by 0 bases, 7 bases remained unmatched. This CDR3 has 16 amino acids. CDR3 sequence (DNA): TGTGCCAGCAGGCTCGCCAGGGGGGCAACTAATGAAAAACTGTTTTTT. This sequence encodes CASRLARGATNEKLFF.

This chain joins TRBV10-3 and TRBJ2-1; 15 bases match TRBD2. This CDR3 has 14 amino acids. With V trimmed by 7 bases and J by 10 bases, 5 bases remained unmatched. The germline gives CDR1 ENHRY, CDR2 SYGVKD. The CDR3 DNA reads TGTGCCATCACCGGACTAGCGGGAGGGGAGGAGCAGTTCTTC. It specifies CAITGLAGGEEQFF.

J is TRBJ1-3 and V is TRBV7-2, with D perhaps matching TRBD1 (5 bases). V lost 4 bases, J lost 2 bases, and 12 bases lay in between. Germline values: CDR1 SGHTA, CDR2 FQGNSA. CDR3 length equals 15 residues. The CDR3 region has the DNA TGTGCCAGCAGCTCTTTTGAGGGACCTGGAAACACCATATATTTT. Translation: CASSSFEGPGNTIYF.

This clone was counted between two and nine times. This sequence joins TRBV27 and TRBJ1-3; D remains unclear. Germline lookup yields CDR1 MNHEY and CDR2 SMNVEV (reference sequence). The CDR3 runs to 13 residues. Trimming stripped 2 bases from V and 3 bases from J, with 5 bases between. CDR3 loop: CASSLANGNTIYF. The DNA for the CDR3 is TGTGCCAGCAGTTTAGCGAATGGAAACACCATATATTTT.

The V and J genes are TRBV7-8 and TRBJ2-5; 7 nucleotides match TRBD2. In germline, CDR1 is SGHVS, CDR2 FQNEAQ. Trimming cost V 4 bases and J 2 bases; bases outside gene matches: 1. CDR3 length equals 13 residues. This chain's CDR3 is CASSSGLQETQYF. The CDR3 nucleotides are TGTGCCAGCAGCTCGGGACTACAAGAGACCCAGTACTTC.

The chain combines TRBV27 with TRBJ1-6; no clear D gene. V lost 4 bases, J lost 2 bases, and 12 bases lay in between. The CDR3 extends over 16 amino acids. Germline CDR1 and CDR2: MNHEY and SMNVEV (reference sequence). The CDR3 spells CASSSLTATYNSPLHF. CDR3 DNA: TGTGCCAGCAGTTCCCTCACTGCCACCTATAATTCACCCCTCCACTTT.

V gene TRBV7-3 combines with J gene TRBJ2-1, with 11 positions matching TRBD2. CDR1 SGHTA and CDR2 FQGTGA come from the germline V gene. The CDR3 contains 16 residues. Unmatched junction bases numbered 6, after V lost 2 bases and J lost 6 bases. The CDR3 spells CASSLGSGRAFNEQFF. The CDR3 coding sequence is TGTGCCAGCAGCTTAGGTAGCGGGAGGGCCTTCAATGAGCAGTTCTTC.

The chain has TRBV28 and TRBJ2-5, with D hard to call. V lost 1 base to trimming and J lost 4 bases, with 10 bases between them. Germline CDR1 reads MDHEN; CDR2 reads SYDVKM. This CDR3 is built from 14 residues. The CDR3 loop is CASSLLALGETQYF. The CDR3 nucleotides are TGTGCCAGCAGTTTATTGGCGCTAGGAGAGACCCAGTACTTC.

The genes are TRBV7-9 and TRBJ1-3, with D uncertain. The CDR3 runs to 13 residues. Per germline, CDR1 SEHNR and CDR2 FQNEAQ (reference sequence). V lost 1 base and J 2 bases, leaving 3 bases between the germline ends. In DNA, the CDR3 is TGTGCCAGCAGCTTAGGGGCTGGAAACACCATATATTTT. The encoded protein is CASSLGAGNTIYF.

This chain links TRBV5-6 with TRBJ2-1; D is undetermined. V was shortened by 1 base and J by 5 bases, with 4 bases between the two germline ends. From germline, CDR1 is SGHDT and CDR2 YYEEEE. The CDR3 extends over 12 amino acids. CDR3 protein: CASSLLNNEQFF. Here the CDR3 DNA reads TGTGCCAGCAGCTTGCTAAACAATGAGCAGTTCTTC.

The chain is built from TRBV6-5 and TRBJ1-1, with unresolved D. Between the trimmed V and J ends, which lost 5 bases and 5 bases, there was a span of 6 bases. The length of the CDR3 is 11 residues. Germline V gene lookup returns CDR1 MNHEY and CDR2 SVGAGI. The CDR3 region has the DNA TGTGCCAGCAGTAGCGGTACTGAAGCTTTCTTT. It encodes CASSSGTEAFF.

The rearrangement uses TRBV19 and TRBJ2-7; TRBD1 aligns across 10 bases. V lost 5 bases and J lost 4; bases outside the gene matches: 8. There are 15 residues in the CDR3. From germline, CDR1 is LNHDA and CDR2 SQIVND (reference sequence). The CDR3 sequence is CASSSRDRGLYEQYF. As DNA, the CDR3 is TGTGCCAGTAGTTCCCGGGACAGGGGTTTATACGAGCAGTACTTC.

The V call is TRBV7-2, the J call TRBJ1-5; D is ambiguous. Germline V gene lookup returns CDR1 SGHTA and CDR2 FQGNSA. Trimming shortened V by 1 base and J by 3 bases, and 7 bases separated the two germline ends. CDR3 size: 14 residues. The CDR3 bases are TGTGCCAGCAGCTTAGGACTGGACAATCAGCCCCAGCATTTT. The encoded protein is CASSLGLDNQPQHF.

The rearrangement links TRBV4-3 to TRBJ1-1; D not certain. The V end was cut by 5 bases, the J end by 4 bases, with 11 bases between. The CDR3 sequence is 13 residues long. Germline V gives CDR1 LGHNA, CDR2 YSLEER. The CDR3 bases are TGCGCCAGCAGCTTAATCTTAGGCACTGAAGCTTTCTTT. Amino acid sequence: CASSLILGTEAFF.

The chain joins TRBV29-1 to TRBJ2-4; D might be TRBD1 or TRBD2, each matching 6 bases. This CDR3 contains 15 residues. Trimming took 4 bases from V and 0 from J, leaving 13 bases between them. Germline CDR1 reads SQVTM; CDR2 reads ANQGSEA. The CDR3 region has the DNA TGCAGCGTTGTGGTACGGGGGCTAGCCAAAAACATTCAGTACTTC. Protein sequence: CSVVVRGLAKNIQYF.

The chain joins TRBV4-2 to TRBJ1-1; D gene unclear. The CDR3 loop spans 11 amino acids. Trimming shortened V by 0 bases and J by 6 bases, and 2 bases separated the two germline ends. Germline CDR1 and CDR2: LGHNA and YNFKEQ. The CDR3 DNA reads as TGTGCCAGCAGCCAAGAGGCTGAAGCTTTCTTT. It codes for CASSQEAEAFF.